Listed below are T cell receptor beta chains from one sample, sequenced in a study of a mutant IDH1 vaccine in newly diagnosed glioma. Antigens for these TCRs are unknown. TCRdb's copy holds only in-frame clones and misses some; the assay was immunoSEQ multiplex PCR. Of approximately 57,000 clones detected, 82% appear once; the ten largest clones hold approximately 2.8%. The sequenced sample was PBMCs, obtained from a glioma patient whose treatment included an IDH1 peptide vaccine. These receptors originate from a woman in her late teens or twenties with glioma. Some clones in this sample may be carry-over from other donors' samples. Each CDR3 is given with its conserved first and last residue. D genes are given only for firm matches. Rows give clone size only sometimes, using once, few, many, or a class for an expanded clone.

abundance: .; d_gene: .; j_gene: TRBJ1-1; v_gene: TRBV5-1; CDR3nt: TGCGCCAGCAGCTCCGGGCCGGGGGGCACTGAAGCTTTCTTT; CDR3aa: CASSSGPGGTEAFF
abundance: .; d_gene: .; j_gene: TRBJ2-3; v_gene: TRBV4-3; CDR3nt: TGCGCCAGCAGCCAAGAGGGCGACAGAACTAATACGCAGTATTTT; CDR3aa: CASSQEGDRTNTQYF
abundance: once; d_gene: .; j_gene: TRBJ2-2; v_gene: TRBV29-1; CDR3nt: TGCAGCGTGAGCACCGGGGAGCTGTTTTTT; CDR3aa: CSVSTGELFF
abundance: few; d_gene: .; j_gene: TRBJ1-5; v_gene: TRBV5-1; CDR3nt: TGCGCCAGCAGCCCGGGGACCAGCAATCAGCCCCAGCATTTT; CDR3aa: CASSPGTSNQPQHF
abundance: .; d_gene: .; j_gene: TRBJ2-3; v_gene: TRBV19; CDR3nt: TGTGCCAGTAGTCTAGGGGGATCCCGAGATACGCAGTATTTT; CDR3aa: CASSLGGSRDTQYF
abundance: .; d_gene: TRBD1; j_gene: TRBJ2-7; v_gene: TRBV13; CDR3nt: TGTGCCAGCAGCTTAGTGAGACAGGGCTTAAATTTCTACGAGCAGTACTTC; CDR3aa: CASSLVRQGLNFYEQYF
abundance: once; d_gene: .; j_gene: TRBJ2-7; v_gene: TRBV2; CDR3nt: TGTGCCAGCAGTGAAGGCAGGGCCTACGAGCAGTACTTC; CDR3aa: CASSEGRAYEQYF
abundance: .; d_gene: .; j_gene: TRBJ2-7; v_gene: TRBV29-1; CDR3nt: TGCAGCTTCTCGACAGTGTCCTACGAGCAGTACTTC; CDR3aa: CSFSTVSYEQYF
abundance: .; d_gene: TRBD1; j_gene: TRBJ1-2; v_gene: TRBV30; CDR3nt: TGTGCCTGGAGTGTAGGCGGGACAGGGAAAAACTATGGCTACACCTTC; CDR3aa: CAWSVGGTGKNYGYTF
abundance: .; d_gene: .; j_gene: TRBJ1-2; v_gene: TRBV18; CDR3nt: TGTGCCAGCTCACCATCGGGGGGTGGCTACACCTTC; CDR3aa: CASSPSGGGYTF
abundance: .; d_gene: TRBD1; j_gene: TRBJ2-7; v_gene: TRBV11-2; CDR3nt: TGTGCCAGCAGCCCGCGACAGGGCTCCTACGAGCAGTACTTC; CDR3aa: CASSPRQGSYEQYF
abundance: .; d_gene: .; j_gene: TRBJ1-1; v_gene: TRBV18; CDR3nt: TGTGCCAGCTCACCCGTCGTCCTTGAAGCTTTCTTT; CDR3aa: CASSPVVLEAFF
abundance: .; d_gene: .; j_gene: TRBJ2-7; v_gene: TRBV18; CDR3nt: TGTGCCAGCTCACCGCGGGACAGCTACGAGCAGTACTTC; CDR3aa: CASSPRDSYEQYF
abundance: .; d_gene: TRBD2; j_gene: TRBJ2-3; v_gene: TRBV9; CDR3nt: TGTGCCAGCAGCGCCCTAGCGGGGCTCACAGATACGCAGTATTTT; CDR3aa: CASSALAGLTDTQYF
abundance: .; d_gene: .; j_gene: TRBJ1-6; v_gene: TRBV4-3; CDR3nt: TGCGCCAGCAGACAGGACAATTCACCCCTCCACTTT; CDR3aa: CASRQDNSPLHF
abundance: .; d_gene: .; j_gene: TRBJ1-1; v_gene: TRBV2; CDR3nt: TGTGCCAGCAGGGGGAGGAATGAAGCTTTCTTT; CDR3aa: CASRGRNEAFF
abundance: .; d_gene: .; j_gene: TRBJ1-2; v_gene: TRBV30; CDR3nt: TGTGCCTGGAGTGTAGCAGGGCCTAACTATGGCTACACCTTC; CDR3aa: CAWSVAGPNYGYTF